This TCR beta chain was obtained from a study of blood T cell repertoires in COVID-19 (dated by TCRdb to about 2020). Study-level background: The collaborator samples originated in the United States, Italy and Spain and spanned the acute and convalescent phases of COVID-19. The sample metadata nearly always contained a de-identified subject ID, COVID-19 status, age in years and sex. The prospective study material was composed of cDNA or gDNA derived from T cells, B-cell-depleted T cells, or PBMCs. Samples were obtained from the ongoing ImmuneRACE study (first 160 participants) and from 1,254 subjects provided by 6 global collaborators. Where available, HLA class I and class II types were obtained from metadata supplied by the sample provider rather than from assay-based typing. Deeply sampled blood TCRbeta repertoires from subjects exposed to, actively infected with, or recovered from COVID-19 were included in the dataset. A freely available public database, intended as a resource for researchers studying the immune response to SARS-CoV-2, is where the repertoires were released.

The immunoSEQ Assay, a bias-controlled multiplex PCR, was used to amplify TCRbeta CDR3 regions from genomic DNA. From the authors' description of their analysis: Within the assay, amplification of reference gene primers was used to estimate how many nucleated cells each sample contained. To quantify the absolute abundance of each unique TCRbeta CDR3 rearrangement, sequence reads were collapsed and filtered. Productive Simpson clonality was computed per sample as the square root of Simpson's diversity index over productive rearrangements. TCRdb retrieved this table from immuneACCESS and kept in-frame rearrangements only. Not all clones are present; in checked studies, unresolved V genes account for under half, and no reason is known for the remainder. V and J calls and clone size are copied from that table; D and trimming were computed from the DNA. The sample has over 55,000 clones on record, 84% of them singletons. The ten largest clones capture roughly 9.3% of the sample.

Study-level results and caveats: Clinical and demographic metadata were provided uncurated, with the amount varying by source and participant.

In Seattle, one collaborating source enrolled patients while the infection was active and tracked those patients longitudinally over the course of disease. The collaborating institutions used their own protocols to collect whole blood in K2EDTA tubes. Collaborator samples were shipped for TCRbeta analysis as frozen whole blood, isolated PBMCs, or DNA extracted from either sample type. The germline V gene (reference sequence) supplies CDR1 DFQATT and CDR2 SNEGSKA. The germline V end is reduced by 5 bases and the J end by 3 bases; junction bases left unmatched: 0. The CDR3 runs 11 residues from the cysteine to the phenylalanine. Solely the CDR3 DNA is kept, with 33 bases framed from the first base. Comments on this clone: Its target antigen remains unknown. The input lacks base qualities; no much larger clone sits a single base away.

This clonotype was sampled from a man at least 80 years old with COVID-19, enrolled during active disease. Sample: peripheral blood. The V and J genes are TRBV20-1 and TRBJ1-1, and 7 bases in between align with TRBD1. Here is the DNA: TGCAGTGCTGGACAGGACACTGAAGCTTTCTTT. Its coded protein is CSAGQDTEAFF.